A single sample gave rise to the 11 T cell receptor beta chains below, sequenced in a study of T cells of healthy individuals. TCRdb re-analysed the 5' RACE reads in MiXCR, keeping a single row per CDR3 protein. Of some 69,000 distinct CDR3 sequences in the sample, around 16% were seen once. The origin of the receptors is a human donor in good health.

The chain uses TRBV7-2 and TRBJ2-2; 9 bases agree with TRBD2. The trim removed 6 bases at V and 5 bases at J, leaving 13 bases unmatched. The CDR3 sequence is 17 residues long. Germline V gene sequence: CDR1 SGHTA, CDR2 FQGNSA. The CDR3 bases are TGTGCCAGCAGTCGATCTATTAGCGGGAGCGGGACCGGGGAGCTGTTTTTT. Residues: CASSRSISGSGTGELFF.

The chain employs TRBV7-9 and TRBJ2-1, with 7 bases that match TRBD1. After removal of 4 bases from V and 8 bases from J, the junction contained 8 bases not matched to a gene. The CDR3 runs 14 residues. Germline-derived CDR1 and CDR2 are SEHNR and FQNEAQ (reference sequence). CDR3 sequence: CASSSRGSRHEQFF. The DNA for the CDR3 is TGTGCCAGCAGCTCCAGGGGGAGTAGGCATGAGCAGTTCTTC. The complete variable domain, with remaining parts taken from reference TRBV7-9 and TRBJ2-1, reads DTGVSQNPRHKITKRGQNVTFRCDPISEHNRLYWYRQTLGQGPEFLTYFQNEAQLEKSRLLSDRFSAERPKGSFSTLEIQRTEQGDSAMYLCASSSRGSRHEQFFGPGTRLTVL.

This clonotype was found a few times. V gene TRBV7-9 combines with J gene TRBJ2-5; tentative D call: TRBD2 (6 bases). V gave up 7 bases and J gave up 5 bases, with 14 bases separating them. The CDR3 consists of 13 residues. CDR1 is SEHNR, CDR2 FQNEAQ, per germline (reference sequence). As DNA, the CDR3 is TGTGCCAGCACTTCCGCGGGGCTTGAGACCCAGTACTTC. Its translation is CASTSAGLETQYF.

As regards this clonotype: This may be a read error: a much more frequent sequence differs by one nucleotide. The genes are TRBV5-6 and TRBJ2-7; 8 bases align to TRBD1. The germline gives CDR1 SGHDT, CDR2 YYEEEE. This CDR3 contains 12 residues. The CDR3 sequence is CTSSTGQGEQYF. CDR3 in DNA: TGTACCAGCAGCACTGGACAGGGCGAGCAGTACTTC.

V usage is TRBV12-3 or TRBV12-4 and J usage is TRBJ2-1; possible D gene TRBD2, 6 bases. CDR3 length: 13 residues. V lost 6 bases to trimming and J lost 8 bases, with 14 bases between them. CDR3 bases: TGTGCCAGCAGGTCCGGGAGAGGAGATGAGCAGTTCTTC. It encodes CASRSGRGDEQFF.

The rearrangement joins TRBV4-3 to TRBJ2-1, with 12 bases fitting TRBD2. The CDR3 spans 18 residues. V dropped 0 bases and J dropped 7; count of bases not matched to a gene: 10. Germline V lookup: CDR1 LGHNA, CDR2 YSLEER. The CDR3 loop is CASSQDPPTSGSSNEQFF. For the CDR3, the DNA is TGCGCCAGCAGCCAAGACCCCCCGACTAGCGGGAGTTCAAATGAGCAGTTCTTC.

There are many counts of this clonotype. The chain links TRBV10-3 to TRBJ2-3; D possibly corresponds to TRBD2 (5 bases). From germline, CDR1 is ENHRY and CDR2 SYGVKD. The length of the CDR3 is 16 residues. Trimming cost V 0 bases and J 0 bases, with 10 bases left between them. In DNA form, the CDR3 reads TGTGCCATCAGTGAGTCGCTAGCCCGAAGCACAGATACGCAGTATTTT. Protein: CAISESLARSTDTQYF.

This clonotype was found a few times. The V and J genes are TRBV6-2 or TRBV6-3 and TRBJ2-7; no firm D call. Per the germline V gene, CDR1 is MNHEY and CDR2 is SVGEGT. V lost 8 bases and J 1 base, leaving 9 bases between the germline ends. The CDR3 extends over 12 amino acids. Written as DNA, the CDR3 is TGTGCCAGCGGGGATCCTTCCTACGAGCAGTACTTC. Translated, it gives CASGDPSYEQYF.

V and J are TRBV7-2 and TRBJ1-2; TRBD1 might be the D (6 bases). V gave up 5 bases and J gave up 6 bases, with 13 bases separating them. The CDR3 spans 13 residues. The germline V gene has CDR1 SGHTA and CDR2 FQGNSA. The CDR3 here is CASSPRQVDGYTF. Here the CDR3 DNA reads TGTGCCAGCAGCCCTCGACAGGTGGATGGCTACACCTTC.

This chain links TRBV20-1 with TRBJ2-1; 12 bases agree with TRBD2. V dropped 5 bases and J dropped 10; count of bases not matched to a gene: 12. Germline CDR1 DFQATT, CDR2 SNEGSKA (reference sequence). The CDR3 loop spans 15 amino acids. The CDR3 bases are TGCAGTGCTGAATGGCTAGCGGGAGGGCCTGGGGAGCAGTTCTTC. Translated, it gives CSAEWLAGGPGEQFF.

This clonotype was seen many times. The chain links TRBV5-1 to TRBJ2-4, with 14 bases identical to TRBD2. The CDR3 totals 19 residues. CDR1 SGHRS and CDR2 YFSETQ come from the germline V gene. Trimming removed 0 bases from V and 3 bases from J; junction bases left unmatched: 8. In DNA, the CDR3 is TGCGCCAGCAGCTTGGCGGGACTAGCGGGAGTAGTCGGCAAAAACATTCAGTACTTC. It is translated as CASSLAGLAGVVGKNIQYF.